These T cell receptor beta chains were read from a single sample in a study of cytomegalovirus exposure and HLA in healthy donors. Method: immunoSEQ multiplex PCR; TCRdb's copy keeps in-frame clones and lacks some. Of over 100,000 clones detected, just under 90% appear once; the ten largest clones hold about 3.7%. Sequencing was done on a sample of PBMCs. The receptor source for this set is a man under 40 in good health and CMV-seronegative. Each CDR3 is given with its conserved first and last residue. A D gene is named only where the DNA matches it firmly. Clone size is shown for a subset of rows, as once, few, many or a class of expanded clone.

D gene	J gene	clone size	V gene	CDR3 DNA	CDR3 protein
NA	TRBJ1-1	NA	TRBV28	TGTGCCAGCAGTTTAGGAGGACGGATGAACACTGAAGCTTTCTTT	CASSLGGRMNTEAFF
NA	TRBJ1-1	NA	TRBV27	TGTGCCAGCAGTTTACAGGGGCAGTGGACTGAAGCTTTCTTT	CASSLQGQWTEAFF
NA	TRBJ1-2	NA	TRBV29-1	TGCAGCGTTGAAGAGGGGGCGGGTGGCTACACCTTC	CSVEEGAGGYTF
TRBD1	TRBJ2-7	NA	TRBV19	TGTGCCAGTAGTCACAGGGGCGAGCAGTACTTC	CASSHRGEQYF
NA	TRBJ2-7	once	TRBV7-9	TGTGCCAGCAGCTTAGGAATTGGTAACAGTCCCTACGAGCAGTACTTC	CASSLGIGNSPYEQYF
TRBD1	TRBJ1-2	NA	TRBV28	TGTGCCAGCAGATGGACAGGGGGCTATGGCTACACCTTC	CASRWTGGYGYTF
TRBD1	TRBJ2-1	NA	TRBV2	TGTGCCAGCGGGCGCAGGGGGACCCACAATGAGCAGTTCTTC	CASGRRGTHNEQFF
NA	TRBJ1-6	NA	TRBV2	TGTGCCAGCAGTGAAATAGGGGTTAGTCGGTTGAATTCACCCCTCCACTTT	CASSEIGVSRLNSPLHF
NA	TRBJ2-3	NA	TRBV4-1	TGCGCCAGCAGCCCCGGTGTTCCCCGGGGGAGCACAGATACGCAGTATTTT	CASSPGVPRGSTDTQYF
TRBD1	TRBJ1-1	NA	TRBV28	TGTGCCAGCAGCTTCCCAACTCTGGGACAGGGGAACACTGAAGCTTTCTTT	CASSFPTLGQGNTEAFF
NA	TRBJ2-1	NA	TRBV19	TGTGCCAGTAGTACACGCGGGCCGGAGCAGTTCTTC	CASSTRGPEQFF
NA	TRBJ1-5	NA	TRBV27	TGTGCCAGCAGTCCTAGCCGGGTAAGCAATCAGCCCCAGCATTTT	CASSPSRVSNQPQHF
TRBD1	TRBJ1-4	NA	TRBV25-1	TGTGCCAGCAGTGAATATATGACAGGGTCAGGTGAAAAACTGTTTTTT	CASSEYMTGSGEKLFF
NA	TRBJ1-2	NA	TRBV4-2	TGTGCCAGCAGCCATGTCGGACGGGTGAAAGAAATGCGGGGCTATGGCTACACCTTC	CASSHVGRVKEMRGYGYTF
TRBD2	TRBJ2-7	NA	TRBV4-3	TGCGCCAGCAGCCAAGCCGGGGGGGACCGACCCTACGAGCAGTACTTC	CASSQAGGDRPYEQYF
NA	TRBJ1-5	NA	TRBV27	TGTGCCAGCAGAAACAGGGACCAGCCCCAGCATTTT	CASRNRDQPQHF
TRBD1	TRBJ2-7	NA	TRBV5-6	TGTGCCAGCAGCTTGTTCGGACAGGGGCAGTACTTC	CASSLFGQGQYF
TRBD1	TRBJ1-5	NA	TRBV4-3	TGCGCCAGCAGCCAAGATTGGGGGACAGGGATCTACTATAGCAATCAGCCCCAGCATTTT	CASSQDWGTGIYYSNQPQHF
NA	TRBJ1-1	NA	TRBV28	TGTGCCAGCAGCTGGGGGGGCTGGACTGAAGCTTTCTTT	CASSWGGWTEAFF
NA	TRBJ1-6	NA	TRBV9	TGTGCCAGCAGCGTAGGGGGAGGGAATTCACCCCTCCACTTT	CASSVGGGNSPLHF
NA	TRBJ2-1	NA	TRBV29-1	TGCAGCGTTGAAGGGCAGGGGGGAGCGAATGAGCAGTTCTTC	CSVEGQGGANEQFF
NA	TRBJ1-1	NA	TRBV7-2	TGTGCCAGCAGCCCCTATGGCGCGGCTGAAGCTTTCTTT	CASSPYGAAEAFF
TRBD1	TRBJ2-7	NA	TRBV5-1	TGCGCCAGCAGCTTTTCAGGGGGCTACGAGCAGTACTTC	CASSFSGGYEQYF
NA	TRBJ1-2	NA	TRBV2	TGTGCCAGCAGTGGTGTAGATAACTATGGCTACACCTTC	CASSGVDNYGYTF
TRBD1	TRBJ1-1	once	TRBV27	TGTGCCAGCAGCCTGATTGGGACAGGGGTTACGAACACTGAAGCTTTCTTT	CASSLIGTGVTNTEAFF
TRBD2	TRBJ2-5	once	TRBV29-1	TGCAGCGTTGGGGGGACAACCGGGACTAGCCTCTATAACCAAGAGACCCAGTACTTC	CSVGGTTGTSLYNQETQYF
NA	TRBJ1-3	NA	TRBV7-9	TGTGCCAGCACCCCACTGGCGGACACCATATATTTT	CASTPLADTIYF
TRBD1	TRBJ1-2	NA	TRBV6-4	TGTGCCAGCAGGATTGGGACAGGGGGAAACTATGGCTACACCTTC	CASRIGTGGNYGYTF
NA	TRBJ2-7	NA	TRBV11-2	TGTGCCAGCAGCATGGGGGCAGGGAACTACGAGCAGTACTTC	CASSMGAGNYEQYF
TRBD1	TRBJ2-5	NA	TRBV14	TGTGCCAGCAGCCACCAATCACAGGGGTATCAAGAGACCCAGTACTTC	CASSHQSQGYQETQYF
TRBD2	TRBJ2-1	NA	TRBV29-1	TGCAGCGATAGCGGGGGGGTCTACAATGAGCAGTTCTTC	CSDSGGVYNEQFF
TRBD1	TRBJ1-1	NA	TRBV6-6	TGTGCCAGCAGTTACGGACAGGCGAACACTGAAGCTTTCTTT	CASSYGQANTEAFF
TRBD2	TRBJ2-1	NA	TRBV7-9	TGTGCCAGCAGCACCCCCGGGGGGGCCGGCAATGAGCAGTTCTTC	CASSTPGGAGNEQFF
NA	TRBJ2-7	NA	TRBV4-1	TGCGCCAGCAGCCAAGTGTTCGTTCGGACACGAATATTCTCCTACGAGCAGTACTTC	CASSQVFVRTRIFSYEQYF
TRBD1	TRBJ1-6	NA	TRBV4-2	TGTGCCAGCAGCCAAGGAGGGGGCACCGACCTCCACTTT	CASSQGGGTDLHF
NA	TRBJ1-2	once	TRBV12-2	TGTGCAAGTCGCTTAGCGGGTGGGCAGGGGGACTATGGCTACACCTTC	CASRLAGGQGDYGYTF
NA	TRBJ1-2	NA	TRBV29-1	TGCAGCGTTGAGACAGCCTACTATGGCTACACCTTC	CSVETAYYGYTF
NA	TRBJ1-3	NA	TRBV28	TGTGCCAGCAGTTATGGGGGGGCTGGAAACACCATATATTTT	CASSYGGAGNTIYF
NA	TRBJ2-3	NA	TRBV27	TGTGCCATCGGCGGGGCCGGCACAGATACGCAGTATTTT	CAIGGAGTDTQYF
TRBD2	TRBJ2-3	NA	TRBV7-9	TGTGCCAGCAACATGGGACTAGCGGGGGTCCGGCGGACAGATACGCAGTATTTT	CASNMGLAGVRRTDTQYF
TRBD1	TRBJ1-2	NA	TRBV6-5	TGTGCCAGCAGTTACTCAAGCACAGGGGAACATGGCTACACCTTC	CASSYSSTGEHGYTF
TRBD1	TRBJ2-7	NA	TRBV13	TGTGCCAGCAGCTTTGAGGACAGGGGCTACGAGCAGTACTTC	CASSFEDRGYEQYF
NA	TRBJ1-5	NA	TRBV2	TGTGCCAGCAGTCCATCCGAGACACATAGCAATCAGCCCCAGCATTTT	CASSPSETHSNQPQHF
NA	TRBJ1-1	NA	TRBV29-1	TGCAGCGTCAATTTAGGAGGAGAGAACACTGAAGCTTTCTTT	CSVNLGGENTEAFF
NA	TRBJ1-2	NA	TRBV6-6	TGTGCCAGCAGTTACATGGACACGTCTAACTATGGCTACACCTTC	CASSYMDTSNYGYTF
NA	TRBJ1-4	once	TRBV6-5	TGTGCCAGCAGTATGACACCCTCAACTAATGAAAAACTGTTTTTT	CASSMTPSTNEKLFF
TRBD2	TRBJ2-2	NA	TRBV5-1	TGCGCCAGCGCCACCTCCGGGGGGGCTACCGGGGAGCTGTTTTTT	CASATSGGATGELFF
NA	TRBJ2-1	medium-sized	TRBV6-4	TGTGCCAGCTCAGGGGCCGATGACAATGAGCAGTTCTTC	CASSGADDNEQFF
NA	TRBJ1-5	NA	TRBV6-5	TGTGCCAGCAGTTACGGGGGGTCGCAGCCCCAGCATTTT	CASSYGGSQPQHF
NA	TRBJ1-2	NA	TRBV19	TGTGCCAGTAGTATAGATCTAGGCCTTAGGTCTGGCTACACCTTC	CASSIDLGLRSGYTF